Listed below are T cell receptor beta chains from one sample, sequenced in a study of blood T cell repertoires in COVID-19. TCRdb's table, derived via immunoSEQ multiplex PCR, lists solely in-frame clones and lacks some. The table shows approximately 330,000 clones, with roughly 85% occurring only once. The sample was PBMCs or T cells enriched from blood (not recorded which). All receptors come from a woman aged 40 to 49 with acute COVID-19. The CDR3 runs from the conserved cysteine through the conserved F or W. D genes are given only for firm matches. Clone size, where shown, is once, few, many, or a class for clones that have expanded.

TRBV3-1/TRBV3-2	-	TRBD2	TRBJ2-5	14	CASILAGVGETQYF	TGTGCCAGCATTCTAGCGGGAGTGGGGGAGACCCAGTACTTC
TRBV7-8	-	-	TRBJ1-5	14	CASSLETGNQPQHF	TGTGCCAGCAGCTTAGAGACAGGCAATCAGCCCCAGCATTTT
TRBV27	-	-	TRBJ1-2	15	CASSVHRDLGYGYTF	TGTGCCAGCAGTGTCCACAGGGATTTGGGCTATGGCTACACCTTC
TRBV25-1	-	-	TRBJ1-1	15	CASSDPSGGTGQAFF	TGTGCCAGCAGTGATCCATCCGGGGGAACAGGACAAGCTTTCTTT
TRBV4-3	-	-	TRBJ2-2	16	CASSQDPLAYTGELFF	TGCGCCAGCAGCCAAGATCCCCTAGCTTACACCGGGGAGCTGTTTTTT
TRBV27	-	TRBD1	TRBJ1-2	15	CASSFGDRASYGYTF	TGTGCCAGCAGTTTTGGGGACAGGGCATCCTATGGCTACACCTTC
TRBV7-3	once	TRBD2	TRBJ2-7	12	CASSPPGGAQYF	TGTGCCAGCAGCCCGCCCGGGGGGGCCCAGTACTTC
TRBV7-8	-	TRBD2	TRBJ2-3	15	CASSLLAGGTNTQYF	TGTGCCAGCAGCTTATTAGCGGGAGGGACTAATACGCAGTATTTT
TRBV10-3	-	-	TRBJ1-2	15	CAISESELGRAGYTF	TGTGCCATCAGTGAGTCTGAATTAGGCAGGGCTGGCTACACCTTC
TRBV2	many	-	TRBJ1-6	13	CASNRQLNSPLHF	TGTGCCAGCAATCGACAGCTGAATTCACCCCTCCACTTT
TRBV19	-	-	TRBJ1-2	14	CASKTEQGSYGYTF	TGTGCCAGTAAAACGGAACAGGGCTCCTATGGCTACACCTTC
TRBV7-3	-	-	TRBJ2-5	13	CASSLGQSETQYF	TGTGCCAGCAGCTTAGGACAAAGCGAGACCCAGTACTTC
TRBV25-1	few	TRBD1	TRBJ1-2	16	CASSEFGTGENYGYTF	TGTGCCAGCAGTGAATTTGGCACAGGGGAAAACTATGGCTACACCTTC
TRBV29-1	-	TRBD1	TRBJ1-2	13	CSARGAGVNGYTF	TGCAGCGCCAGGGGGGCCGGGGTTAACGGCTACACCTTC
TRBV5-4	-	-	TRBJ2-3	17	CASSLGGDLTPTDTQYF	TGTGCCAGCAGCTTGGGGGGGGACCTAACCCCCACAGATACGCAGTATTTT
TRBV28	-	-	TRBJ1-5	16	CASTKSMFRLDQPQHF	TGTGCCAGCACCAAAAGCATGTTTAGACTAGATCAGCCCCAGCATTTT
TRBV19	-	-	TRBJ2-5	13	CASSVGRQETQYF	TGTGCCAGTAGTGTGGGAAGACAGGAGACCCAGTACTTC
TRBV7-2	-	TRBD1	TRBJ2-1	14	CASSVGTGRNEQFF	TGTGCCAGCAGCGTCGGGACAGGGCGGAATGAGCAGTTCTTC
TRBV9	-	TRBD1	TRBJ2-5	16	CASSATGQGPPETQYF	TGTGCCAGCAGCGCCACGGGACAGGGCCCCCCTGAGACCCAGTACTTC
TRBV9	-	TRBD2	TRBJ2-3	16	CASSGGTSGITDTQYF	TGTGCCAGCAGCGGGGGGACTAGCGGGATCACAGATACGCAGTATTTT
TRBV6-5	-	-	TRBJ2-1	14	CASSTNTGMYEQFF	TGTGCCAGCAGTACCAATACAGGGATGTATGAGCAGTTCTTC
TRBV6-2/TRBV6-3	-	-	TRBJ1-2	14	CASSPTRANYGYTF	TGTGCCAGCAGCCCTACTAGGGCTAACTATGGCTACACCTTC
TRBV7-9	few	-	TRBJ2-2	15	CASSPRGLNTGELFF	TGTGCCAGCAGCCCCCGGGGGTTGAACACCGGGGAGCTGTTTTTT
TRBV27	-	TRBD1	TRBJ1-6	16	CASSSRAGQGNSPLHF	TGTGCCAGCAGTTCCCGGGCGGGACAGGGTAATTCACCCCTCCACTTT
TRBV9	-	TRBD1	TRBJ1-5	15	CASSVQGDSNQPQHF	TGTGCCAGCAGCGTCCAGGGGGATAGCAATCAGCCCCAGCATTTT
TRBV28	-	-	TRBJ1-5	15	CASSVGGGPYQPQHF	TGTGCCAGCAGTGTAGGTGGAGGACCCTATCAGCCCCAGCATTTT
TRBV6-5	-	-	TRBJ2-3	16	CASSYSGGTITDTQYF	TGTGCCAGCAGTTACTCAGGGGGGACTATCACAGATACGCAGTATTTT
TRBV19	once	-	TRBJ1-1	15	CASTWPGQTNTEAFF	TGTGCCAGTACTTGGCCGGGACAAACGAACACTGAAGCTTTCTTT
TRBV5-6	-	TRBD2	TRBJ2-3	16	CASSLAASGRSDTQYF	TGTGCCAGCAGCTTGGCGGCTAGCGGGAGATCGGATACGCAGTATTTT
TRBV7-2	-	TRBD1	TRBJ2-5	14	CASSLQGVAETQYF	TGTGCCAGCAGCTTACAGGGGGTCGCCGAGACCCAGTACTTC
TRBV12-5	-	-	TRBJ2-1	15	CASVLQGPEYNEQFF	TGTGCTAGTGTCCTGCAGGGTCCGGAGTACAATGAGCAGTTCTTC
TRBV15	-	-	TRBJ1-5	14	CATSRVQGNQPQHF	TGTGCCACCAGCAGAGTACAGGGCAATCAGCCCCAGCATTTT
TRBV24-1	many	-	TRBJ1-5	15	CATSGGLGNNQPQHF	TGTGCCACCAGTGGGGGGCTGGGTAACAATCAGCCCCAGCATTTT
TRBV5-1	-	-	TRBJ2-2	15	CASSPRGWGTGELFF	TGCGCCAGCAGCCCCAGGGGATGGGGCACCGGGGAGCTGTTTTTT
TRBV2	-	-	TRBJ2-7	11	CASSEGGLQYF	TGTGCCAGCAGTGAAGGAGGTTTGCAGTACTTC
TRBV25-1	-	TRBD1	TRBJ2-5	14	CASSERGQGGTQYF	TGTGCCAGCAGTGAGAGGGGACAGGGAGGGACCCAGTACTTC
TRBV5-6	few	TRBD1	TRBJ2-7	16	CASSRLDRVVNYEQYF	TGTGCCAGCAGCCGGCTTGACAGGGTTGTCAACTACGAGCAGTACTTC
TRBV7-9	-	TRBD1	TRBJ1-1	15	CASSLGDRVNTEAFF	TGTGCCAGCAGCTTGGGGGACAGGGTGAACACTGAAGCTTTCTTT
TRBV18	-	-	TRBJ2-7	15	CASSPREKGLYEQYF	TGTGCCAGCTCACCCCGGGAGAAGGGGCTTTACGAGCAGTACTTC
TRBV28	-	TRBD1	TRBJ1-2	15	CASFRDRLGKYGYTF	TGTGCCAGCTTCCGGGACAGGCTAGGGAAATATGGCTACACCTTC
TRBV29-1	-	-	TRBJ1-5	13	CSVTDSPNQPQHF	TGCAGCGTAACCGACAGCCCAAATCAGCCCCAGCATTTT
TRBV28	-	TRBD2	TRBJ2-3	16	CASSLLAGAVTDTQYF	TGTGCCAGCAGTTTATTAGCGGGAGCAGTCACAGATACGCAGTATTTT
TRBV18	-	-	TRBJ2-5	13	CASSRGLGETQYF	TGTGCCAGCTCGCGTGGACTGGGAGAGACCCAGTACTTC
TRBV9	-	TRBD2	TRBJ2-7	16	CASSVGSSGGFHEQYF	TGTGCCAGCAGCGTAGGTTCTAGCGGGGGGTTCCACGAGCAGTACTTC
TRBV4-2	-	TRBD2	TRBJ2-1	18	CASSQDGASGKPYNEQFF	TGTGCCAGCAGCCAAGATGGGGCTAGCGGGAAACCTTACAATGAGCAGTTCTTC